The entry below gives a single T cell receptor beta chain sequence along with its context. The sample originates from a study of OX40 agonist ivuxolimab in advanced cancers. The data were produced by immunoSEQ multiplex PCR, yet TCRdb's version contains in-frame clones alone and is incomplete. The sample comprises 24,000 or so clones, roughly 91% of which are singletons, and around 49% rests with the top ten. The CDR3 is 15 residues long. V lost 0 bases and J lost 4; bases outside the gene matches: 6. Germline CDR1 and CDR2: SGHRS and YFSETQ. This sequence was found in an adult with an advanced solid tumor such as melanoma, head and neck, liver or kidney cancer. The input for sequencing was CD4+ or CD8+ T cells sorted from blood, taken in a trial of the OX40 agonist ivuxolimab. The chain uses TRBV5-1 and TRBJ2-7, with 8 bases lining up with TRBD1. The CDR3 region has the DNA TGCGCCAGCAGCTTGGAGGCAGGGGGCGGTTACGAGCAGTACTTC. Its translation: CASSLEAGGGYEQYF.